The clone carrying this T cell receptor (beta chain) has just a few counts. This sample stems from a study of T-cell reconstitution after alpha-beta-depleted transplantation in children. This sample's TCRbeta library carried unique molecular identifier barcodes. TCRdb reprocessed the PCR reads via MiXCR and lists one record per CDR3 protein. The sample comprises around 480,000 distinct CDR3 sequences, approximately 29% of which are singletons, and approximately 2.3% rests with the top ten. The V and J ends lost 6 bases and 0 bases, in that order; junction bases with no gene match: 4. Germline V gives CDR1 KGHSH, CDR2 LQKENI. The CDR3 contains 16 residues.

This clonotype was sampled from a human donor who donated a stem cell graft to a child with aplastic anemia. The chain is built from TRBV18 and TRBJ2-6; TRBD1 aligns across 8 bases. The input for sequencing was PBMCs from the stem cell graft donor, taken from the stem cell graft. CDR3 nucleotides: TGTGCCAGCTCTCGACAGGGGAACTCTGGGGCCAACGTCCTGACTTTC. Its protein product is CASSRQGNSGANVLTF.